This TCR beta chain came from a study of cytomegalovirus exposure and HLA in healthy donors. Study background: Genetic ancestry analysis placed 81% of the 398 donors that were genotyped in the Caucasian-associated cluster.

As to this clone: The target antigen is unknown.

Study-level points and caveats: Exclusion applied to some V segments, including TRBV6-2 and TRBV6-3, as they were indistinguishable. The only immune exposure information that was available was CMV serostatus.

This PCR relied on a set of 60 Vbeta primers and 13 Jbeta primers. Some clones are missing from TCRdb's copy, which holds only in-frame ones; the method was immunoSEQ multiplex PCR. The table records hundreds of thousands of clones, under 80% of them present only once. CDR1 is SGDLS and CDR2 is YYNGEE in the germline V gene. V lost 1 base, J lost 8 bases, and 15 bases lay in between. The CDR3 covers 14 residues. This receptor was taken from a female donor in good health and CMV-seronegative. Sequencing was performed on PBMCs. This sequence joins TRBV9 and TRBJ1-2; D unclear. The chain's CDR3 is CASSVSGEGYGYTF. CDR3 coding DNA: TGTGCCAGCAGCGTATCTGGGGAGGGTTACGGCTACACCTTC. Full variable domain (remainder filled in from reference TRBV9 and TRBJ1-2): DSGVTQTPKHLITATGQRVTLRCSPRSGDLSVYWYQQSLDQGLQFLIQYYNGEERAKGNILERFSAQQFPDLHSELNLSSLELGDSALYFCASSVSGEGYGYTFGSGTRLTVV.